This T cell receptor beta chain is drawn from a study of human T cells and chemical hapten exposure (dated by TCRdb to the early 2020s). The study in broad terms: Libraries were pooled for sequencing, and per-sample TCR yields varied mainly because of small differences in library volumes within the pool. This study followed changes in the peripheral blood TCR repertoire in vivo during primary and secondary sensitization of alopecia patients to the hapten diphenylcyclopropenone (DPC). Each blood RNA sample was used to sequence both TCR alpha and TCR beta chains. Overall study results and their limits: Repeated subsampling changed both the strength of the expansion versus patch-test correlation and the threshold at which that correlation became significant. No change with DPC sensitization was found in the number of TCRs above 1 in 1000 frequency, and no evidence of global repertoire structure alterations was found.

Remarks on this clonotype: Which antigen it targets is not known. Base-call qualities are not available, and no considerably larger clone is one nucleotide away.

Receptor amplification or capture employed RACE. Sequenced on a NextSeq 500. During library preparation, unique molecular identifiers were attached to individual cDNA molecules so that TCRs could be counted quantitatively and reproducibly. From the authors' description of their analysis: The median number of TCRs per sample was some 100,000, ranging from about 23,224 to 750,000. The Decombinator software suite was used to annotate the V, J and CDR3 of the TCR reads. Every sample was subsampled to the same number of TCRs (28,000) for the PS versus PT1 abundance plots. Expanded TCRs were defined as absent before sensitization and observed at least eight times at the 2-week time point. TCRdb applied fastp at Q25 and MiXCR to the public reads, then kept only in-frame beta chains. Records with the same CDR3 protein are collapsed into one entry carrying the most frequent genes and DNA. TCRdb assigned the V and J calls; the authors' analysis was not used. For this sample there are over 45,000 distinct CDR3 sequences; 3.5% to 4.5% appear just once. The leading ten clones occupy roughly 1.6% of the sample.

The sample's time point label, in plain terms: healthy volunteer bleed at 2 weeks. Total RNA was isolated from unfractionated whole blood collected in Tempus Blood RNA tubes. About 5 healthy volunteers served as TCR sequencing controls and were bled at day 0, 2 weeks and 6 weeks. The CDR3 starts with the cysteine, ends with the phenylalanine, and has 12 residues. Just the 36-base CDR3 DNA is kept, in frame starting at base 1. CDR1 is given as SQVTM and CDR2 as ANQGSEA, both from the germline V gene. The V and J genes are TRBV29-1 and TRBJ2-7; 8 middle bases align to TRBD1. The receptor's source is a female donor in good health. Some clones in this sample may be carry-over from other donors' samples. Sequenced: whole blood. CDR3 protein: CGGTGDSYEQYF. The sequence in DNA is TGCGGCGGGACAGGCGATTCCTACGAGCAGTACTTC.